The next 30 T cell receptor beta chains were all read from a single sample in a study of graft-versus-host responses after intestinal transplantation. Using immunoSEQ multiplex PCR, the repertoire was profiled, and TCRdb retains in-frame clones only, with some absent. The sample contains about 83,000 clones, roughly nine tenths of which appear only once. These TCRs are of unknown antigen specificity. The sample was unstimulated CD4+ T cells sorted from spleen or lymph node cells, taken before intestinal transplant. The receptors here all came from a human donor who received an intestinal transplant.

The chain couples TRBV2 to TRBJ2-1, with D uncertain. V was pared by 2 bases and J by 8 bases, with 7 bases between. The CDR3 extends over 12 amino acids. Germline values: CDR1 SNHLY, CDR2 FYNNEI. The CDR3 DNA reads as TGTGCCAGCAGTGAATATATCTATGAGCAGTTCTTC. Translation gives CASSEYIYEQFF.

The chain recombines TRBV9 with TRBJ2-2, with a possible D match to TRBD1 (6 bases). Between the trimmed V and J ends, which lost 0 bases and 7 bases, there was a span of 13 bases. CDR1 is SGDLS, CDR2 YYNGEE, per germline. There are 15 residues in the CDR3. This CDR3 reads CASSVAGYRVGELFF. CDR3 in DNA: TGTGCCAGCAGCGTAGCCGGATACAGGGTCGGGGAGCTGTTTTTT.

The V call is TRBV7-3, the J call TRBJ2-1, with a tentative D call TRBD2 (6 bases). The length of the CDR3 is 17 residues. In germline, CDR1 is SGHTA, CDR2 FQGTGA. With 2 bases removed from V and 4 bases from J, the gap between germline ends came to 18 bases. In nucleotides, the CDR3 is TGTGCCAGCAGCTTACTACCTTCGGCTAGCGCTTACAATGAGCAGTTCTTC. This codes for CASSLLPSASAYNEQFF.

In this sample, this clone turned up a few times. V gene TRBV2 combines with J gene TRBJ2-5; TRBD2 matches 16 bases. There are 15 residues in the CDR3. Losses at the gene ends were 6 bases for V and 5 bases for J; bases not matched to a gene: 3. Germline values: CDR1 SNHLY, CDR2 FYNNEI. The chain's CDR3 is CASSRGLAGGETQYF. The DNA of the CDR3 is TGTGCCAGCAGCCGGGGACTAGCGGGAGGGGAGACCCAGTACTTC.

The chain recombines TRBV28 with TRBJ1-6; D may be TRBD1 (6 bases). Deletions cut 1 base from V and 7 bases from J, with 23 bases between. Germline values: CDR1 MDHEN, CDR2 SYDVKM. This CDR3 comprises 19 residues. CDR3 residues: CASSLFWTEPTVVNSPLHF. The CDR3 nucleotides are TGTGCCAGCAGTTTATTCTGGACAGAACCCACAGTAGTAAATTCACCCCTCCACTTT.

This clone was seen once. The rearrangement links TRBV5-6 to TRBJ1-5; 10 nucleotides match TRBD1. CDR1 and CDR2 from the germline V gene are SGHDT and YYEEEE. Trimming removed 4 bases from V and 7 bases from J; junction bases left unmatched: 8. The CDR3 runs to 15 residues. In nucleotides, the CDR3 is TGTGCCAGCAGCCCCGACAGGGGGCCAAGACAGCCCCAGCATTTT. This encodes CASSPDRGPRQPQHF.

The chain uses TRBV5-1 and TRBJ1-4; D may be TRBD1 (5 bases). Germline V gives CDR1 SGHRS, CDR2 YFSETQ. There are 14 residues in the CDR3. Trimming took off 5 bases at V and 6 bases at J, with 14 bases between the two ends. The CDR3 loop reads CASRKQVDYEKLFF. The CDR3 region has the DNA TGCGCCAGCAGGAAACAGGTGGATTATGAAAAACTGTTTTTT.

The V gene is TRBV28, the J gene TRBJ2-7; 7 bases align to TRBD1. The CDR3 contains 13 residues. Germline V gene data show CDR1 as MDHEN and CDR2 as SYDVKM. J was trimmed by 2 bases and V by 8 bases; bases with no gene match: 6. The CDR3 DNA reads as TGTGCCAGCGGCTCAGGACAGGCCTACGAGCAGTACTTC. This translates into CASGSGQAYEQYF.

The chain uses TRBV6-1 and TRBJ1-2; weak D call: TRBD1 (6 bases). V was clipped by 6 bases and J by 1 base, with 15 bases between them. Germline CDR1 MNHNS, CDR2 SASEGT. The CDR3 length is 15 residues. DNA of the CDR3: TGTGCCAGCAGGACCGGGACAAACCTTAACTATGGCTACACCTTC. Protein sequence: CASRTGTNLNYGYTF.

For the CDR3, the DNA is TGTGCCAGCGGGGCCAGGGGGCTTCCCTACGAGCAGTACTTC. Translated, it gives CASGARGLPYEQYF. J is TRBJ2-7 and V is TRBV2, with TRBD1 matching 8 bases. The CDR3 has 14 residues. The germline gives CDR1 SNHLY, CDR2 FYNNEI. V was clipped by 8 bases and J by 2 bases; unmatched bases: 8.

The CDR3 loop is CASSVGGGNYNEQFF. CDR3 sequence (DNA): TGTGCCAGCAGCGTAGGTGGAGGGAACTACAATGAGCAGTTCTTC. This rearrangement joins TRBV9 to TRBJ2-1, with D maybe TRBD2 (6 bases). V dropped 0 bases and J dropped 3 bases, with 10 bases sitting between them. CDR3 length equals 15 residues. Germline V gives CDR1 SGDLS, CDR2 YYNGEE. The whole variable domain, filled in from reference TRBV9 and TRBJ2-1, reads DSGVTQTPKHLITATGQRVTLRCSPRSGDLSVYWYQQSLDQGLQFLIQYYNGEERAKGNILERFSAQQFPDLHSELNLSSLELGDSALYFCASSVGGGNYNEQFFGPGTRLTVL.

The chain joins TRBV5-1 to TRBJ2-2; 11 positions match TRBD2. The ends lost 4 bases at V and 5 bases at J; junction bases unmatched: 4. Germline V gene data show CDR1 as SGHRS and CDR2 as YFSETQ. The CDR3 covers 15 residues. CDR3 DNA sequence: TGCGCCAGCAGCCTAAGGACTAGCGGGACCGGGGAGCTGTTTTTT. Residues: CASSLRTSGTGELFF.

The chain is built from TRBV9 and TRBJ2-1, with TRBD2 matching 13 bases. This CDR3 comprises 18 residues. CDR1 and CDR2 from the germline V gene are SGDLS and YYNGEE. V was clipped by 0 bases and J by 2 bases; unmatched bases: 5. CDR3 sequence reads: CASSVGTSGGGTYNEQFF. Here the CDR3 DNA reads TGTGCCAGCAGCGTAGGGACTAGCGGGGGAGGTACCTACAATGAGCAGTTCTTC.

The chain links TRBV6-4 to TRBJ2-7, with TRBD1 matching 9 bases. There are 17 residues in the CDR3. V dropped 6 bases and J dropped 3; count of bases not matched to a gene: 15. Germline loops: CDR1 MRHNA, CDR2 SNTAGT. CDR3 nucleotides: TGTGCCAGCAGCTCCGGGACAGGGACAGGGAGGGTCTACGAGCAGTACTTC. Its protein is CASSSGTGTGRVYEQYF.

The table lists this clone with a count of one. The chain employs TRBV11-2 and TRBJ2-1; 8 nucleotides align to TRBD2. V was pared by 4 bases and J by 7 bases, with 9 bases of the junction left unmatched. CDR1 and CDR2 from the germline V gene are SGHAT and FQNNGV. CDR3 length: 15 amino acids. CDR3 sequence reads: CASSYWAASGNEQFF. CDR3 DNA: TGTGCCAGCAGCTATTGGGCGGCTAGCGGGAATGAGCAGTTCTTC. Drawing the rest from reference TRBV11-2 and TRBJ2-1, the complete variable domain is EAGVAQSPRYKIIEKRQSVAFWCNPISGHATLYWYQQILGQGPKLLIQFQNNGVVDDSQLPKDRFSAERLKGVDSTLKIQPAKLEDSAVYLCASSYWAASGNEQFFGPGTRLTVL.

This clone was detected a few times. The chain carries TRBV7-2 and TRBJ2-3, with TRBD2 matching over 9 bases. J was trimmed by 4 bases and V by 3 bases; bases with no gene match: 5. The CDR3 has 15 amino acids. In germline, CDR1 is SGHTA, CDR2 FQGNSA. CDR3 sequence reads: CASSFVVAGADTQYF. The CDR3, as DNA: TGTGCCAGCAGCTTTGTAGTAGCGGGGGCAGATACGCAGTATTTT. Full variable domain (outside the CDR3, taken from reference TRBV7-2 and TRBJ2-3): GAGVSQSPSNKVTEKGKDVELRCDPISGHTALYWYRQSLGQGLEFLIYFQGNSAPDKSGLPSDRFSAERTGGSVSTLTIQRTQQEDSAVYLCASSFVVAGADTQYFGPGTRLTVL.

The rearrangement joins TRBV7-9 to TRBJ2-5, with TRBD2 matching over 7 bases. The germline CDR1 and CDR2 sequences are SEHNR and FQNEAQ (reference sequence). V dropped 0 bases and J dropped 1; count of bases not matched to a gene: 8. The CDR3 is made up of 17 amino acids. CDR3 nucleotide sequence: TGTGCCAGCAGCTTAGCGCCGGGGGGAGGACCCCAAGAGACCCAGTACTTC. Translated, it gives CASSLAPGGGPQETQYF.

V is TRBV5-1 and J is TRBJ1-1, with D tentatively TRBD1 (5 bases). The CDR3 totals 14 residues. V lost 3 bases, J lost 0 bases, and 9 bases lay in between. Per the germline V gene, CDR1 is SGHRS and CDR2 is YFSETQ. The CDR3 spells CASSWGGLNTEAFF. CDR3 nucleotides: TGCGCCAGCAGCTGGGGCGGATTGAACACTGAAGCTTTCTTT.

V usage is TRBV6-5 and J usage is TRBJ1-2; 7 bases agree with TRBD1. The V segment lost 8 bases and the J segment 2 bases; nucleotides outside the gene matches: 2. CDR3 length equals 12 residues. CDR1 and CDR2 from the germline V gene are MNHEY and SVGAGI. The chain's CDR3 is CASRQGNYGYTF. The CDR3 DNA sequence: TGTGCCAGCCGACAGGGAAACTATGGCTACACCTTC.

V usage is TRBV7-2 and J usage is TRBJ2-7, with D possibly being TRBD2 (5 bases). The V and J ends lost 2 bases and 0 bases respectively, with 11 bases between them. Germline V gives CDR1 SGHTA, CDR2 FQGNSA. CDR3 size: 15 residues. The CDR3 loop is CASSLRSGSSYEQYF. CDR3 DNA sequence: TGTGCCAGCAGCTTAAGGTCGGGGAGCTCCTACGAGCAGTACTTC.

This clone was counted a single time. V and J are TRBV27 and TRBJ1-4; no firm D call. V was cut by 6 bases and J by 5 bases, with 25 bases left in between. Germline-derived CDR1 and CDR2 are MNHEY and SMNVEV (reference sequence). The length of the CDR3 is 18 residues. The CDR3 region has the DNA TGTGCCAGCAGCTCCCGAAAAAATCCGGGGTCTTCGAATGAAAAACTGTTTTTT. Amino acid sequence: CASSSRKNPGSSNEKLFF.

This rearrangement joins TRBV11-2 to TRBJ1-3; 7 nucleotides match TRBD1. The CDR3 has 16 amino acids. V lost 3 bases to trimming and J lost 2 bases; unmatched junction nucleotides: 7. The germline CDR1 and CDR2 sequences are SGHAT and FQNNGV. CDR3 loop: CASSLTGLKAGNTIYF. CDR3 nucleotides: TGTGCCAGCAGCTTGACAGGGCTGAAGGCTGGAAACACCATATATTTT.

CDR3 sequence (DNA): TGTGCCAGCAGCCCCGGGACAGGGGATAATTCACCCCTCCACTTT. Translation gives CASSPGTGDNSPLHF. The rearrangement joins TRBV5-6 to TRBJ1-6, with 10 positions matching TRBD1. V dropped 4 bases and J dropped 5; count of bases not matched to a gene: 3. The CDR3 has 15 amino acids. In germline, CDR1 is SGHDT, CDR2 YYEEEE.

The chain carries TRBV6-1 and TRBJ1-3; D remains unclear. CDR3 size: 16 residues. V lost 2 bases and J lost 0, with 11 bases in between. CDR1 is MNHNS, CDR2 SASEGT, per germline. The CDR3: CASSEFPAISGNTIYF. DNA for the CDR3: TGTGCCAGCAGTGAATTTCCAGCGATCTCTGGAAACACCATATATTTT.

The chain uses TRBV10-3 and TRBJ2-4; 9 bases align to TRBD2. CDR1 ENHRY and CDR2 SYGVKD come from the germline V gene. V lost 10 bases, J lost 2 bases, and 15 bases stayed unmatched. The CDR3 is 17 amino acids. The CDR3 reads CATGGSWREGTKNIQYF. CDR3 nucleotide sequence: TGTGCCACGGGGGGCTCATGGCGGGAGGGCACCAAAAACATTCAGTACTTC.

The chain has TRBV2 and TRBJ2-7, with a possible D match to TRBD1 (6 bases). V lost 6 bases and J lost 2, with 17 bases in between. CDR3 length: 15 residues. CDR1 is SNHLY and CDR2 is FYNNEI in the germline V gene. Written as DNA, the CDR3 is TGTGCCAGCAGCTCTCGGGCAGGGGTTCCCTACGAGCAGTACTTC. Translating gives CASSSRAGVPYEQYF. The full variable domain, rest sourced from reference TRBV2 and TRBJ2-7, is EPEVTQTPSHQVTQMGQEVILRCVPISNHLYFYWYRQILGQKVEFLVSFYNNEISEKSEIFDDQFSVERPDGSNFTLKIRSTKLEDSAMYFCASSSRAGVPYEQYFGPGTRLTVT.

The chain joins TRBV5-4 to TRBJ1-1, with D possibly TRBD1 on 5 matching bases. The CDR3 sequence is 14 residues long. Germline CDR1 is SGHNT and CDR2 is YYREEE (reference sequence). The V end lost 0 bases, the J end lost 3 bases, and 9 bases lay between the germline ends. The CDR3 DNA is TGTGCCAGCAGCTTGGGGGGGAGGGACACTGAAGCTTTCTTT. The encoded protein is CASSLGGRDTEAFF.

This chain connects TRBV5-6 to TRBJ1-5; D gene unclear. Germline CDR1 reads SGHDT; CDR2 reads YYEEEE. The V end lost 1 base, the J end lost 1 base, and 6 bases lay between the germline ends. The CDR3 is 14 residues long. The CDR3 region is CASSLFPSNQPQHF. The CDR3 DNA sequence: TGTGCCAGCAGCTTGTTTCCGAGCAATCAGCCCCAGCATTTT.

The chain uses TRBV5-4 and TRBJ2-7; tentatively, D is TRBD1 (5 bases). Germline V gene lookup returns CDR1 SGHNT and CDR2 YYREEE (reference sequence). Trimming removed 1 base at V and 8 bases at J, with 7 bases between. The CDR3 sequence is 11 residues long. The CDR3 is CASSLKGKQYF. The CDR3 DNA sequence: TGTGCCAGCAGCTTGAAGGGGAAGCAGTACTTC.

The V and J genes are TRBV5-1 and TRBJ2-7, with 9 bases fitting TRBD1. The CDR3 covers 17 residues. V shed 2 bases, J shed 6 bases, and the junction held 15 bases outside the gene matches. Germline V lookup: CDR1 SGHRS, CDR2 YFSETQ. The CDR3 protein is CASSFGLVGQGISEQYF. In DNA form, the CDR3 reads TGCGCCAGCAGCTTCGGGCTTGTGGGACAGGGAATCTCCGAGCAGTACTTC.